Shown below are 27 T cell receptor beta chains from a single sample sequenced in a study of shared T cell receptors in the human thymus. Libraries were prepared by immunoSEQ multiplex PCR; TCRdb keeps only in-frame clonotypes and omits some of them. The sample has hundreds of thousands of clones; 85% to 90% are singletons. These same data were also listed under a study on human thymus T cells.

The material sequenced was thymocytes. These TCRs come from a boy under two years old with a congenital heart defect.

Details on this clone: This CDR3 is also generated by other DNA sequences in the sample. This chain links TRBV27 with TRBJ2-3; D unclear. Germline CDR1 and CDR2: MNHEY and SMNVEV (reference sequence). The V and J ends lost 3 bases and 6 bases respectively, with 4 bases between them. This CDR3 has 11 residues. CDR3 nucleotide sequence: TGTGCCAGCAGTTTTCAGGATACGCAGTATTTT. Protein sequence: CASSFQDTQYF.

The chain uses TRBV28 and TRBJ1-1; the D gene is possibly TRBD1 (5 bases). The CDR3 length is 16 residues. The germline V gene encodes CDR1 MDHEN and CDR2 SYDVKM. V dropped 0 bases and J dropped 0 bases, with 11 bases sitting between them. The CDR3 sequence is CASSLCKRDLNTEAFF. The CDR3 region has the DNA TGTGCCAGCAGTTTATGCAAGCGGGACCTGAACACTGAAGCTTTCTTT.

This clone showed up just a few times. The rearrangement links TRBV19 to TRBJ1-4; D remains unclear. CDR1 and CDR2 from the germline V gene are LNHDA and SQIVND (reference sequence). V gave up 4 bases and J gave up 3 bases, with 12 bases separating them. The CDR3 length is 15 residues. Here the CDR3 DNA reads TGTGCCAGTAGTAGGCGGGGTTCGGCTAATGAAAAACTGTTTTTT. It is translated as CASSRRGSANEKLFF.

The rearrangement joins TRBV11-3 to TRBJ2-3, with D perhaps matching TRBD2 (5 bases). The V end lost 2 bases, the J end lost 3 bases, and 21 bases lay between the germline ends. Germline V gene sequence: CDR1 SGHNT, CDR2 YENEEA. The length of the CDR3 is 18 residues. This CDR3 is CASSLRPFGGPRTDTQYF. As DNA, the CDR3 is TGTGCCAGCAGCTTAAGGCCCTTTGGAGGTCCGCGGACAGATACGCAGTATTTT.

The V and J genes are TRBV27 and TRBJ2-2; D is undetermined. The CDR3 is made up of 13 amino acids. Per germline, CDR1 MNHEY and CDR2 SMNVEV (reference sequence). The ends were cut back, 6 bases at V and 6 bases at J, with 11 bases in the middle. The CDR3 loop is CASRTHSSGELFF. CDR3 sequence (DNA): TGTGCCAGCAGGACTCATAGCTCCGGGGAGCTGTTTTTT.

The rearrangement joins TRBV10-1 to TRBJ2-2, with D possibly being TRBD1 (6 bases). Looked up from germline, CDR1 is WNHNN and CDR2 is SYGVQD (reference sequence). The CDR3 consists of 15 residues. V lost 0 bases to trimming and J lost 6 bases, with 11 bases between them. In nucleotides, the CDR3 is TGCGCCAGCAGTGAGTCCCCAGGGGATCCCGGGGAGCTGTTTTTT. This encodes CASSESPGDPGELFF.

Only a few counts were recorded for this clone. The chain is built from TRBV7-9 and TRBJ1-3, with no clear D. The CDR3 extends over 14 amino acids. V was pared by 3 bases and J by 1 base, with 7 bases between. Germline-derived CDR1 and CDR2 are SEHNR and FQNEAQ (reference sequence). The CDR3 protein is CASSLGGSGNTIYF. In DNA, the CDR3 is TGTGCCAGCAGCTTGGGCGGGTCTGGAAACACCATATATTTT.

The J gene is TRBJ1-5, the V gene TRBV6-1, with D maybe TRBD1 (5 bases). V gave up 10 bases and J gave up 6 bases, with 16 bases separating them. CDR3 length equals 13 residues. CDR1 is MNHNS, CDR2 SASEGT, per germline. The CDR3 coding sequence is TGTGCCACCACACCGGGGGGATTTCAGCCCCAGCATTTT. Its protein product is CATTPGGFQPQHF.

The chain recombines TRBV21-1 with TRBJ2-3; TRBD1 was called by the table and not checked on the DNA. TRBV21-1 is assigned pseudogene status. This CDR3 contains 17 residues. As DNA, the CDR3 is TGTGCCAGCAGCAATATCCAGGGGCAGGGGAGCACAGATACGCAGTATTTT. This sequence encodes CASSNIQGQGSTDTQYF.

On this clone: Within the sample, other DNA sequences also encode this same CDR3. The genes are TRBV10-3 and TRBJ1-1; TRBD1 might be the D (5 bases). V lost 8 bases to trimming and J lost 0 bases, with 7 bases between them. The CDR3 contains 12 residues. CDR1 and CDR2 (germline): ENHRY, SYGVKD. The CDR3 loop is CAIRQLNTEAFF. CDR3 sequence (DNA): TGTGCCATCCGACAGTTGAACACTGAAGCTTTCTTT.

J is TRBJ2-6 and V is TRBV30; 9 positions match TRBD2. Germline V CDR1 and CDR2: GTSNPN, SVGIG (reference sequence). J gave up 0 bases and V 2 bases, and 14 bases lay outside the gene matches. The CDR3 is made up of 20 amino acids. The CDR3 region is CAWSTAGGREDASGANVLTF. For the CDR3, the DNA is TGTGCCTGGAGTACGGCGGGCGGGAGGGAGGATGCCTCTGGGGCCAACGTCCTGACTTTC.

This chain connects TRBV18 to TRBJ2-7; TRBD2 agrees at 9 bases. V was pared by 5 bases and J by 2 bases, with 4 bases of the junction left unmatched. Germline V CDR1 and CDR2: KGHSH, LQKENI. CDR3 length: 14 amino acids. CDR3 in DNA: TGTGCCAGCTCAGCGGGACTAGCTCCCTACGAGCAGTACTTC. Protein: CASSAGLAPYEQYF.

The chain employs TRBV7-8 and TRBJ2-1; D might be TRBD2 (5 bases). CDR3 length: 18 amino acids. V was clipped by 0 bases and J by 0 bases, with 15 bases between them. The germline gives CDR1 SGHVS, CDR2 FQNEAQ. The CDR3 nucleotides read TGTGCCAGCAGCTTAGCGAGGGCCCCAATAGGCTCCTACAATGAGCAGTTCTTC. Translating gives CASSLARAPIGSYNEQFF.

The CDR3 sequence: CASGLLDQSSGSRPSSYNEQFF. In DNA, the CDR3 is TGTGCTAGTGGTTTGCTCGACCAGAGTAGCGGGAGCCGCCCTAGCTCCTACAATGAGCAGTTCTTC. The chain employs TRBV12-5 and TRBJ2-1; 9 bases match TRBD2. The CDR3 is made up of 22 amino acids. With 2 bases clipped from V and 0 bases from J, the junction kept 20 bases outside the gene matches. The germline V gene has CDR1 LGHNT and CDR2 FRNRAP.

The chain carries TRBV27 and TRBJ2-5; the D is unclear. This CDR3 spans 14 amino acids. CDR1 is MNHEY and CDR2 is SMNVEV in the germline V gene (reference sequence). V lost 4 bases and J 4 bases, leaving 13 bases between the germline ends. The CDR3 bases are TGTGCCAGCAGTTCCACTGTTTCCCCAGAGACCCAGTACTTC. As protein: CASSSTVSPETQYF.

The chain joins TRBV6-1 to TRBJ2-2; TRBD2 matches at 9 bases. The V gene's germline CDR1 is MNHNS and CDR2 SASEGT. V trimming: 3 bases; J trimming: 0 bases; junction bases outside the gene matches: 11. The CDR3 consists of 19 residues. In DNA form, the CDR3 reads TGTGCCAGCAGTGAGGCTGTGGGGGGACTAGCCCCGAACACCGGGGAGCTGTTTTTT. Its translation is CASSEAVGGLAPNTGELFF.

The chain employs TRBV29-1 and TRBJ2-5, with 8 bases identical to TRBD2. CDR3 length equals 15 residues. Germline V gene sequence: CDR1 SQVTM, CDR2 ANQGSEA. V shed 0 bases and J 0 bases; nucleotides not matched to a gene: 3. CDR3 nucleotides: TGCAGCGTTGAAGACCCGGGGGGGTACCAAGAGACCCAGTACTTC. It encodes CSVEDPGGYQETQYF.

This chain joins TRBV15 and TRBJ2-3, with 10 bases fitting TRBD1. From germline, CDR1 is LNHNV and CDR2 YYDKDF (reference sequence). The CDR3 extends over 15 amino acids. Trimming removed 5 bases from V and 5 bases from J; junction bases left unmatched: 7. DNA of the CDR3: TGTGCCACCAGCGGTCGACAGGGGGCGCGAGATACGCAGTATTTT. Its protein is CATSGRQGARDTQYF.

CDR3 amino acids: CASSQDLGLAGEMPHNEQFF. CDR3 in DNA: TGTGCCAGCAGCCAAGATCTGGGCCTAGCGGGAGAAATGCCCCACAATGAGCAGTTCTTC. The chain couples TRBV4-2 to TRBJ2-1; the match to TRBD2 covers 10 bases. The CDR3 is 20 amino acids. V shed 0 bases and J 5 bases; nucleotides not matched to a gene: 16. Germline CDR1 is LGHNA and CDR2 is YNFKEQ.

The rearrangement links TRBV30 to TRBJ2-4; D remains ambiguous. This CDR3 has 14 residues. Trimming stripped 0 bases from V and 0 bases from J, with 6 bases between. Germline CDR1 GTSNPN, CDR2 SVGIG (reference sequence). This chain's CDR3 is CAWSVLLAKNIQYF. Written as DNA, the CDR3 is TGTGCCTGGAGTGTACTGTTAGCCAAAAACATTCAGTACTTC.

CDR3 amino acids: CASSYPSGSGETQYF. CDR3 DNA sequence: TGTGCCAGCAGTTACCCTTCGGGGAGCGGGGAGACCCAGTACTTC. The V gene is TRBV6-6, the J gene TRBJ2-5, with D possibly TRBD2 on 6 matching bases. Trimming shortened V by 2 bases and J by 5 bases, and 15 bases separated the two germline ends. Germline assignment: CDR1 MNHNY and CDR2 SVGAGI (reference sequence). The CDR3 is 15 residues long.

The rearrangement uses TRBV19 and TRBJ1-2; TRBD1 might be the D (5 bases). Germline assignment: CDR1 LNHDA and CDR2 SQIVND (reference sequence). The ends were cut back, 0 bases at V and 4 bases at J, with 12 bases in the middle. The CDR3 sequence is 15 residues long. CDR3 loop: CASSIERRQGYGYTF. The DNA for the CDR3 is TGTGCCAGTAGTATAGAGCGACGCCAGGGCTATGGCTACACCTTC.

The V call is TRBV28, the J call TRBJ2-7; 7 bases are shared with TRBD1. V was pared by 8 bases and J by 0 bases, with 7 bases of the junction left unmatched. The germline V gene encodes CDR1 MDHEN and CDR2 SYDVKM. The CDR3 length is 14 residues. The CDR3 protein is CASVEGQFSYEQYF. In nucleotides, the CDR3 is TGTGCCAGCGTCGAGGGACAGTTCTCCTACGAGCAGTACTTC.

The chain couples TRBV19 to TRBJ2-3; 15 bases are shared with TRBD2. Germline trimming cut 3 bases from V and 1 base from J; bases unmatched to any gene: 11. The CDR3 runs 20 residues. Per the germline V gene, CDR1 is LNHDA and CDR2 is SQIVND (reference sequence). CDR3: CASSMGGLAGGPIGTDTQYF. For the CDR3, the DNA is TGTGCCAGTAGTATGGGAGGACTAGCGGGAGGGCCAATTGGCACAGATACGCAGTATTTT.

This clone was seen once. The chain is built from TRBV7-2 and TRBJ2-7; 11 nucleotides align to TRBD1. Germline V CDR1 and CDR2: SGHTA, FQGNSA. With V trimmed by 3 bases and J by 2 bases, 6 bases remained unmatched. The CDR3 runs 16 residues. The CDR3 bases are TGTGCCAGCAGCTTGGACAGGGGGCGCGTCCCCTACGAGCAGTACTTC. This encodes CASSLDRGRVPYEQYF.

The CDR3 sequence is CASSSTQGASYEQYF. DNA of the CDR3: TGTGCCAGCAGCTCGACACAGGGGGCTTCCTACGAGCAGTACTTC. This sequence joins TRBV7-9 and TRBJ2-7, with TRBD1 identical over 9 bases. J was trimmed by 1 base and V by 4 bases; bases with no gene match: 5. The V gene's germline CDR1 is SEHNR and CDR2 FQNEAQ (reference sequence). CDR3 length: 15 amino acids.

V gene TRBV28 combines with J gene TRBJ1-5; D remains ambiguous. CDR3 length equals 16 residues. The germline V gene has CDR1 MDHEN and CDR2 SYDVKM. V was trimmed by 1 base and J by 3 bases, leaving 13 bases between them. CDR3 residues: CASSLSQRAFNQPQHF. CDR3 nucleotide sequence: TGTGCCAGCAGTTTATCCCAGAGGGCTTTCAATCAGCCCCAGCATTTT. The complete variable domain, with remaining parts taken from reference TRBV28 and TRBJ1-5, reads DVKVTQSSRYLVKRTGEKVFLECVQDMDHENMFWYRQDPGLGLRLIYFSYDVKMKEKGDIPEGYSVSREKKERFSLILESASTNQTSMYLCASSLSQRAFNQPQHFGDGTRLSIL.